This T cell receptor beta chain was found in a study of CD8 T cells in Susac syndrome. Random hexamers were used to reverse transcribe the RNA input (about 0.5 to 1 ug). Amplification of TCR beta CDR3 used immunoSEQ multiplex PCR across 54 Vbeta and 13 Jbeta. TCRdb re-called the immunoSEQ multiplex PCR reads with MiXCR, one entry per CDR3 protein. The profile shows 100,000 or so distinct CDR3 sequences, around nine tenths of them singletons. Peripheral blood CD8+ and CD4+ T cells were profiled by TCR beta sequencing. Negative isolation was applied to CD8+ and CD4+ T cells, and FACS enrichment was applied to TEMRA cells. The sequence was collected from a human donor in good health. Source material: CD4+ T cells from PBMCs.

The DNA for the CDR3 is TGTGCCGCCTCGTGGGGGGCTAGGGAGACCCAGTACTTC. Protein product: CAASWGARETQYF. The V and J genes are TRBV15 and TRBJ2-5; the D gene could be TRBD1 or TRBD2 (6 bases each). Trimming took 11 bases from V and 5 from J, leaving 18 bases between them. CDR3 length equals 13 residues. Germline CDR1 LNHNV, CDR2 YYDKDF (reference sequence).